This entry concerns a single T cell receptor beta chain. CDR3 length equals 13 residues. Germline V gene lookup returns CDR1 MNHNS and CDR2 SASEGT. Germline trimming cut 8 bases from V and 4 bases from J; bases unmatched to any gene: 7. Primers: 60 Vbeta forward and 13 Jbeta reverse. Sequencing used immunoSEQ multiplex PCR; TCRdb keeps in-frame clones, though not all of them. This table holds roughly 200,000 clones, 77% found once. This specimen belongs to a study of cytomegalovirus exposure and HLA in healthy donors. As for the study in general: Unique TCRs from HLA-typed donors, 65 million to 85 million of them, were held in an early data release.

The chain combines TRBV6-1 with TRBJ1-1; 7 bases line up with TRBD1. The sample was PBMCs. The sequence came from a woman aged 55-70 years in good health and CMV-seropositive. The CDR3 protein is CASLGQLPTEAFF. The DNA of the CDR3 is TGTGCCAGCTTGGGACAGTTGCCCACTGAAGCTTTCTTT.